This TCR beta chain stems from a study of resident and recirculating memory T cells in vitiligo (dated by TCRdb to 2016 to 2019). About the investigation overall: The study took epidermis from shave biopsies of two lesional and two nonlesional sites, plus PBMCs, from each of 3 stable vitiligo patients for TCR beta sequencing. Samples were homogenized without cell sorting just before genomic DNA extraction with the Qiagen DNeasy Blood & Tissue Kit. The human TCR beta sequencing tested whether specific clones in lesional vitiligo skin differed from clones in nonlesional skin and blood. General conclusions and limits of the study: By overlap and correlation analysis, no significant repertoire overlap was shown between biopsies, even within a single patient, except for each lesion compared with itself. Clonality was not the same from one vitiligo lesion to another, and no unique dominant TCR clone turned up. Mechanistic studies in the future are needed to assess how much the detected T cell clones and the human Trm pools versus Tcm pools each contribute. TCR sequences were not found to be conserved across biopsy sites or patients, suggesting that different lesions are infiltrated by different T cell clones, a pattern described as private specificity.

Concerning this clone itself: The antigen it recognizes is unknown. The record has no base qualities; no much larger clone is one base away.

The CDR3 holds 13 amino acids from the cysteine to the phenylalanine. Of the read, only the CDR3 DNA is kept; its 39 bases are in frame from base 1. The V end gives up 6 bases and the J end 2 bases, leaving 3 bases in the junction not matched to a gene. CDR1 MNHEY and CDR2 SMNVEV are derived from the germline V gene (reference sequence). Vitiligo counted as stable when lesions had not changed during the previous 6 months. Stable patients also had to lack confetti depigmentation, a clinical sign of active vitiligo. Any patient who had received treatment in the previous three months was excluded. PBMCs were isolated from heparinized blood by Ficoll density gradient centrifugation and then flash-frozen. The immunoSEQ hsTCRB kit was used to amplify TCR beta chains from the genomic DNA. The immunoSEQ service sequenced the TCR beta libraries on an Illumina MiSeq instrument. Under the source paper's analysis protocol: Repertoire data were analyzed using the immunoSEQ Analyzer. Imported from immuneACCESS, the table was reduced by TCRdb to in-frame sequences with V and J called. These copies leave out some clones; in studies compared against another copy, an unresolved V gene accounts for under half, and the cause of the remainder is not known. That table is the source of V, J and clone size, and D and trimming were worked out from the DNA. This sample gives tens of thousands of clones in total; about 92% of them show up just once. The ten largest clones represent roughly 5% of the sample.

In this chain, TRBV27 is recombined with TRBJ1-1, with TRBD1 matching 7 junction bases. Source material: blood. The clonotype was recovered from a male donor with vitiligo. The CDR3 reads CASSGQVNTEAFF. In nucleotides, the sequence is TGTGCCAGCAGCGGACAGGTTAACACTGAAGCTTTCTTT.